Given below is one T cell receptor beta chain in context. Its antigen is unidentified. TCRdb reprocessed the 5' RACE reads, keeping one entry per CDR3 protein, no DNA. The specimen's table records about 400,000 distinct CDR3 sequences. The entry originates in a study of T cells expressing NK-cell markers. Study summary: Sequencing of TCR beta repertoires drew on sorted CD3+CD56+NKG2C+, CD3+CD56+NKG2C- and CD3+CD56-NKG2C+ T cells. Study observations and caveats: These clonotypes additionally ranked first within the CD3+CD56-NKG2C+ fraction of a few donors. It remained uncertain whether the expanded NKG2C+ T cell clones were specific for HCMV antigens.

Looked up from germline, CDR1 is DFQATT and CDR2 is SNEGSKA (reference sequence). The CDR3 has 13 residues. The origin of this receptor is a woman between 45 and 60 years old in good health. The chain has TRBV20-1 and TRBJ2-5; TCRdb lists TRBD2, though no DNA is available to test this call. The sequencing input was blood T cells: a sorted CD56 or NKG2C T cell subset, CD4+ or CD8+ T cells, or bulk PBMC T cells (not recorded which). CDR3 sequence reads: CSVRSPVQETQYF.